This is a list of T cell receptor beta chains from one sample in a study of blood T cell repertoires in COVID-19. Method: immunoSEQ multiplex PCR; TCRdb's copy keeps in-frame clones and lacks some. The repertoire consists of roughly 330,000 clones, with around 87% occurring once and the leading ten covering about 5.7%. Source material: PBMCs or T cells enriched from blood (not recorded which). These receptor sequences come from a woman aged 25-40 years who had recovered from COVID-19. The CDR3 runs from the conserved cysteine through the conserved F or W. The order of the fields is V gene, J gene, CDR3 protein.

TRBV5-4,TRBJ1-4,CASSPTRANEKLFF
TRBV5-1,TRBJ2-2,CASSLGHTNTGELFF
TRBV2,TRBJ1-5,CASTAYSSGIYQPQHF
TRBV28,TRBJ2-7,CASATGGQTYEQYF
TRBV9,TRBJ2-5,CASSVGLAGGPGQETQYF
TRBV27,TRBJ2-3,CASRRSAAIFTDTQYF
TRBV11-1,TRBJ2-1,CASSSLDRFWEQFF
TRBV3-1/TRBV3-2,TRBJ2-3,CASSQGRSGRGSRTDTQYF
TRBV18,TRBJ1-1,CASSPPSGAEFGAFF
TRBV18,TRBJ1-5,CASSPDRLNQPQHF
TRBV4-1,TRBJ1-2,CASSPPGVPYGYTF
TRBV6-2/TRBV6-3,TRBJ2-3,CASSYSAPSAGTDTQYF
TRBV4-3,TRBJ1-1,CASSQESRSQAAFF
TRBV28,TRBJ2-7,CASSLLLTGQDIYEQYF
TRBV4-1,TRBJ2-3,CASSHTGTSTDTQYF
TRBV19,TRBJ2-3,CASSIGTGGSTSTDTQYF
TRBV5-1,TRBJ2-3,CASSTGLAGGTDTQYF
TRBV19,TRBJ1-5,CASSIRDTGQPQHF
TRBV30,TRBJ1-1,CAAGGGTENTEAFF
TRBV14,TRBJ2-2,CASSQELRSLNTGELFF
TRBV5-4,TRBJ2-3,CASSLEGTSTDTQYF